A single sample is the source of the 16 T cell receptor beta chains below, sequenced in a study of breast tumors, draining lymph nodes, adjacent tissues. One entry per CDR3 protein, called by TCRdb with MiXCR from the multiplex PCR reads. The sample records tens of thousands of distinct CDR3 sequences, approximately 53% being singletons. Sequencing was performed on breast tumor tissue. These receptor sequences come from a female donor with breast cancer. Some clones in this sample may be carry-over from other donors' samples.

V is TRBV27 and J is TRBJ2-2; D possibly corresponds to TRBD1 (6 bases). This CDR3 region has 14 residues. The V and J ends lost 3 bases and 5 bases respectively, with 10 bases between them. CDR1 and CDR2 (germline): MNHEY, SMNVEV (reference sequence). As DNA, the CDR3 is TGTGCCAGCAGTTTCAGGGGTGGGACCGGGGAGCTGTTTTTT. Its protein is CASSFRGGTGELFF.

In its sample, this clonotype was seen a few times. J is TRBJ2-3 and V is TRBV12-5, with 7 bases aligning to TRBD2. CDR1 is LGHNT, CDR2 FRNRAP, per germline. CDR3 length: 15 amino acids. The V and J ends lost 4 bases and 0 bases, in that order; junction bases with no gene match: 4. This chain's CDR3 is CASGCSGASTDTQYF. CDR3 DNA: TGTGCTAGTGGTTGCAGCGGGGCTAGCACAGATACGCAGTATTTT.

The chain couples TRBV2 to TRBJ2-7; TRBD2 matches at 9 bases. From germline, CDR1 is SNHLY and CDR2 FYNNEI. With 4 bases clipped from V and 0 bases from J, the junction kept 7 bases outside the gene matches. The CDR3 consists of 16 residues. The CDR3 is CASSGLAGGNSYEQYF. The DNA for the CDR3 is TGTGCCAGCAGTGGTCTTGCGGGAGGGAACTCCTACGAGCAGTACTTC.

The genes are TRBV20-1 and TRBJ2-1; 16 nucleotides match TRBD2. Germline loops: CDR1 DFQATT, CDR2 SNEGSKA (reference sequence). Losses at the gene ends were 0 bases for V and 6 bases for J; bases not matched to a gene: 5. The CDR3 contains 17 residues. The CDR3 sequence is CSARDWGLAGGGNEQFF. CDR3 nucleotides: TGCAGTGCTAGAGATTGGGGACTAGCGGGAGGGGGCAATGAGCAGTTCTTC.

The rearrangement links TRBV9 to TRBJ2-2; 7 nucleotides match TRBD2. CDR1 is SGDLS, CDR2 YYNGEE, per germline. The CDR3 totals 13 residues. Unmatched junction bases numbered 1, after V lost 8 bases and J lost 0 bases. DNA for the CDR3: TGTGCCAGGCTAGCGGCGAACACCGGGGAGCTGTTTTTT. Translation gives CARLAANTGELFF.

The chain recombines TRBV29-1 with TRBJ1-3; 9 bases map to TRBD1. Unmatched junction bases numbered 6, after V lost 7 bases and J lost 8 bases. The length of the CDR3 is 12 residues. Germline V gene data show CDR1 as SQVTM and CDR2 as ANQGSEA. CDR3 sequence: CSARTGVDTIYF. In DNA form, the CDR3 reads TGCAGCGCCAGGACAGGGGTAGACACCATATATTTT.

The V gene is TRBV10-3, the J gene TRBJ2-7; 13 bases map to TRBD2. Unmatched junction bases numbered 5, after V lost 8 bases and J lost 1 base. The CDR3 has 15 amino acids. Germline V lookup: CDR1 ENHRY, CDR2 SYGVKD. The CDR3 is CAIRTSGSSSYEQYF. In nucleotides, the CDR3 is TGTGCCATCCGGACTAGCGGGAGTTCTTCCTACGAGCAGTACTTC.

This clonotype has at least ten counts. A much bigger clone sits one base away, suggesting this may be a read error. CDR3 bases: TGCAGTGCTAGAGGTCAATCCAGCGGGCCTTACAATGAGCAGTTCTTC. This encodes CSARGQSSGPYNEQFF. The gene calls are TRBV20-1 and TRBJ2-1; D possibly corresponds to TRBD2 (6 bases). CDR3 length: 16 amino acids. With 1 base removed from V and 4 bases from J, the gap between germline ends came to 17 bases. Germline V lookup: CDR1 DFQATT, CDR2 SNEGSKA (reference sequence).

On this clonotype: Here the CDR3 omits its conserved ending phenylalanine or tryptophan, so a read error is the likely source. The rearrangement uses TRBV6-5 and TRBJ1-5; no firm D call. Germline loops: CDR1 MNHEY, CDR2 SVGAGI. Trimming took 7 bases from V and 2 from J, leaving 15 bases between them. The CDR3 runs 15 residues. CDR3 loop: CASKAREYGNQPQHS. The CDR3 DNA follows: TGTGCCAGCAAGGCCCGTGAGTATGGCAATCAGCCCCAGCATTCT.

This clonotype has a count of ten or more. Possible read error: a much larger clone is one base away. The chain recombines TRBV11-2 with TRBJ2-1; TRBD2 matches at 11 bases. After removal of 5 bases from V and 15 bases from J, the junction contained 15 bases not matched to a gene. Germline V CDR1 and CDR2: SGHAT, FQNNGV. This CDR3 spans 15 amino acids. The CDR3 loop is CASSPGLAAGDRRFF. The CDR3 bases are TGTGCCAGCAGCCCGGGACTAGCGGCAGGGGATCGTCGGTTCTTC. Looking up the rest from reference TRBV11-2 and TRBJ2-1 gives the full variable domain: EAGVAQSPRYKIIEKRQSVAFWCNPISGHATLYWYQQILGQGPKLLIQFQNNGVVDDSQLPKDRFSAERLKGVDSTLKIQPAKLEDSAVYLCASSPGLAAGDRRFFGPGTRLTVL.

A remark on this clonotype: An end of the junction does not agree with germline; a read error may underlie this. The V call is TRBV11-2, the J call TRBJ2-5; 10 bases agree with TRBD2. This CDR3 has 15 residues. Germline V gene lookup returns CDR1 SGHAT and CDR2 FQNNGV. The CDR3 DNA is TGTGCCAGCAGCCAGAGCGGGAGGGCCCGGGAGACCCAGTGCTTC. This codes for CASSQSGRARETQCF.

This clonotype was found many times. The CDR3 is CASSDRHPTGELFF. CDR3 sequence (DNA): TGTGCCAGCAGTGACAGACACCCCACCGGGGAGCTGTTTTTT. V is TRBV6-4 and J is TRBJ2-2; unclear D gene. The germline CDR1 and CDR2 sequences are MRHNA and SNTAGT. The CDR3 runs 14 residues. The ends were cut back, 2 bases at V and 4 bases at J, with 8 bases in the middle.

This clonotype was seen ten or more times. The chain recombines TRBV4-3 with TRBJ1-6; the match to TRBD1 covers 12 bases. CDR1 and CDR2 from the germline V gene are LGHNA and YSLEER. This CDR3 comprises 20 residues. Trimming took 1 base from V and 14 from J; bases not matched to a gene: 21. CDR3 amino acids: CASSQGTWMVTGTGGAALHF. CDR3 bases: TGCGCCAGCAGCCAAGGGACGTGGATGGTCACCGGGACAGGGGGCGCGGCCCTCCACTTT.

This clonotype was counted once. The chain recombines TRBV4-3 with TRBJ2-3, with TRBD2 matching over 9 bases. Losses at the gene ends were 5 bases for V and 5 bases for J; bases not matched to a gene: 11. Germline-derived CDR1 and CDR2 are LGHNA and YSLEER. The CDR3 is 16 amino acids. This chain's CDR3 is CASSASLAGRVDTQYF. The CDR3 nucleotides are TGCGCCAGCAGCGCATCACTAGCGGGCCGCGTAGATACGCAGTATTTT.

This clonotype was observed once. The rearrangement links TRBV20-1 to TRBJ1-6; 9 bases map to TRBD1. The CDR3 length is 13 residues. With 6 bases clipped from V and 14 bases from J, the junction kept 11 bases outside the gene matches. Germline V gene data show CDR1 as DFQATT and CDR2 as SNEGSKA (reference sequence). CDR3 sequence: CSATGTGLSSLHF. In DNA, the CDR3 is TGCAGTGCAACCGGGACAGGGCTTTCGTCCCTCCACTTT.

As to this clonotype: The junction departs from germline at one end; a sequencing error may be responsible. CDR3 sequence: CPSSQVLGLYGYTF. The DNA of the CDR3 is TGTCCCAGCAGCCAAGTTCTGGGGTTATATGGTTACACCTTC. This sequence joins TRBV3-1 and TRBJ1-2, with no clear D. Germline lookup yields CDR1 LGHDT and CDR2 YNNKEL (reference sequence). The CDR3 extends over 14 amino acids.